The TCR beta chain described here comes from a study of OX40 agonist ivuxolimab in advanced cancers. This clone was found once. The germline V gene has CDR1 LNHDA and CDR2 SQIVND (reference sequence). Unmatched junction bases numbered 5, after V lost 5 bases and J lost 3 bases. The CDR3 spans 14 residues. Libraries were prepared by immunoSEQ multiplex PCR; TCRdb keeps only in-frame clonotypes and omits some of them. The data hold some 20,000 clones, with approximately 88% observed a single time. J is TRBJ2-7 and V is TRBV19; 9 bases agree with TRBD1. Sequencing used CD4+ or CD8+ T cells sorted from blood, obtained in a trial of the OX40 agonist ivuxolimab. The clonotype was recovered from an adult with an advanced solid tumor such as melanoma, head and neck, liver or kidney cancer. The CDR3 here is CASSGGQGSYEQYF. CDR3 DNA: TGTGCCAGTAGTGGGGGACAGGGAAGCTACGAGCAGTACTTC.